This T cell receptor beta chain was recorded in a study of OX40 agonist ivuxolimab in advanced cancers. Study in general: Partial responses were observed in three patients, of whom one had hepatocellular carcinoma and two had cutaneous melanoma. Study-level findings and limits: Some patients without response likewise showed low normalized clonal expansion.

Sequencing used immunoSEQ multiplex PCR; TCRdb keeps in-frame clones, though not all of them. This sample yields 100,000 or so clones, of which 95% to 96% are seen a single time; 2% belongs to the top ten. To note about this clone: Its cognate antigen is unknown.

V was shortened by 2 bases and J by 11 bases, with 10 bases between the two germline ends. This CDR3 contains 11 residues. Germline V gene data show CDR1 as SGHDT and CDR2 as YYEEEE. Sample: CD4+ or CD8+ T cells sorted from blood, taken in a trial of the OX40 agonist ivuxolimab. V gene TRBV5-6 combines with J gene TRBJ1-2; no clear D. This clonotype was obtained from an adult with an advanced solid tumor such as melanoma, head and neck, liver or kidney cancer. The CDR3 reads CASSFGMRYTF. The CDR3 nucleotides read TGTGCCAGCAGCTTTGGGATGAGATACACCTTC. The whole variable domain, filled in from reference TRBV5-6 and TRBJ1-2, reads DAGVTQSPTHLIKTRGQQVTLRCSPKSGHDTVSWYQQALGQGPQFIFQYYEEEERQRGNFPDRFSGHQFPNYSSELNVNALLLGDSALYLCASSFGMRYTFGSGTRLTVV.